A single sample gave rise to the 6 T cell receptor beta chains below, sequenced in a study of shared clonotypes between healthy human individuals (dated by TCRdb to the early 2020s). The library relied on the immunoSEQ multiplex PCR assay. TCRdb holds this immuneACCESS table with in-frame rearrangements only. Some clones are missing; in checked studies, unresolved V genes explain under half, and the rest has no known cause. The sample yields some 2,400,000 clones; around 95% were counted once. The ten largest clonotypes hold around 0.13% of the sample. Specimen: naive CD4+ T cells sorted from blood. The cell subset or site label of this sample denotes: CD45RA+ positively selected. These receptors all stem from a young man in good health.

The V and J genes are TRBV2 and TRBJ2-7, with 12 positions matching TRBD2. J gave up 6 bases and V 6 bases, and 3 bases lay outside the gene matches. Germline V gene lookup returns CDR1 SNHLY and CDR2 FYNNEI. There are 13 residues in the CDR3. CDR3 protein: CASRLAGGGEQYF. The CDR3 DNA sequence: TGTGCCAGCAGGCTAGCGGGAGGGGGCGAGCAGTACTTC.

The rearrangement links TRBV5-1 to TRBJ2-3; weak D call: TRBD2 (5 bases). Trimming took off 4 bases at V and 3 bases at J, with 9 bases between the two ends. Per the germline V gene, CDR1 is SGHRS and CDR2 is YFSETQ. The CDR3 is 13 residues long. CDR3 nucleotide sequence: TGCGCCAGCAGCACCCAGCGGACAGATACGCAGTATTTT. Its translation: CASSTQRTDTQYF.

Only one count was recorded for this clone. Other DNA sequences of this sample code for an identical CDR3. The rearrangement joins TRBV18 to TRBJ1-3; no firm D call. The V end lost 6 bases, the J end lost 0 bases, and 6 bases lay between the germline ends. There are 13 residues in the CDR3. Germline values: CDR1 KGHSH, CDR2 LQKENI. DNA for the CDR3: TGTGCCAGCTCCCCCCTCTCTGGAAACACCATATATTTT. Its protein is CASSPLSGNTIYF.

The chain employs TRBV29-1 and TRBJ2-7, with D tentatively TRBD2 (5 bases). CDR1 and CDR2 from the germline V gene are SQVTM and ANQGSEA. Trimming removed 2 bases from V and 9 bases from J, with 11 bases in between. This CDR3 is built from 11 residues. The CDR3 DNA reads TGCAGCGTTGAATTGGGAGATGGGCAGTACTTC. Its protein is CSVELGDGQYF.

The genes are TRBV5-8 and TRBJ2-2; TRBD2 matches at 7 bases. J gave up 4 bases and V 0 bases, and 3 bases lay outside the gene matches. The CDR3 is 15 amino acids. Per the germline V gene, CDR1 is SGHTS and CDR2 is YDEGEE. In DNA, the CDR3 is TGTGCCAGCAGCTTGGTCTGGACTAGCACCGGGGAGCTGTTTTTT. It translates to CASSLVWTSTGELFF.

This clone was recorded only once. The chain combines TRBV4-3 with TRBJ2-3; D is ambiguous. Trimming took 0 bases from V and 2 from J, leaving 6 bases between them. CDR3 length: 14 amino acids. The germline V gene encodes CDR1 LGHNA and CDR2 YSLEER. The CDR3 is CASSQDTNTDTQYF. DNA of the CDR3: TGCGCCAGCAGCCAAGATACAAACACAGATACGCAGTATTTT.